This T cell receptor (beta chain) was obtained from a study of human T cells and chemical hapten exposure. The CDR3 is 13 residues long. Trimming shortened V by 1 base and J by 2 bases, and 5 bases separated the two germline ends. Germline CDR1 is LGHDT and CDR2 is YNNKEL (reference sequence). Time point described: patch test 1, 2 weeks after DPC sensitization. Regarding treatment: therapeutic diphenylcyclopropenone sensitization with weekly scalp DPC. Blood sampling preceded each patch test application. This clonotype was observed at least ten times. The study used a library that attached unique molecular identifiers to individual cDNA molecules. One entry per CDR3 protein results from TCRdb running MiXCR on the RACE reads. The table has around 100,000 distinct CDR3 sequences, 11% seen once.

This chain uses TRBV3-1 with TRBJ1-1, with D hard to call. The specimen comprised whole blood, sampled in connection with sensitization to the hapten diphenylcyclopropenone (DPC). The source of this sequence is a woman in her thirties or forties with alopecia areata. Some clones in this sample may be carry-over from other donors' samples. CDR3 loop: CASSQAKNTEAFF. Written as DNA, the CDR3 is TGTGCCAGCAGCCAAGCGAAAAACACTGAAGCTTTCTTT. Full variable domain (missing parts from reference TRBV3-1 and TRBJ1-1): DTAVSQTPKYLVTQMGNDKSIKCEQNLGHDTMYWYKQDSKKFLKIMFSYNNKELIINETVPNRFSPKSPDKAHLNLHINSLELGDSAVYFCASSQAKNTEAFFGQGTRLTVV.